This entry lists 29 T cell receptor beta chains sequenced from one sample in a study of OX40 agonist ivuxolimab in advanced cancers. The table came from immunoSEQ multiplex PCR; TCRdb's copy has only in-frame clones and leaves some out. The table includes some 23,000 clones, over 70% detected once. The starting material was CD4+ or CD8+ T cells sorted from blood, obtained in a trial of the OX40 agonist ivuxolimab. The receptor source for this set is an adult with an advanced solid tumor such as melanoma, head and neck, liver or kidney cancer.

The V gene is TRBV4-1, the J gene TRBJ2-1; D is possibly TRBD1 or TRBD2 (5 bases each). V was clipped by 8 bases and J by 7 bases, with 12 bases between them. CDR3 length: 12 amino acids. The germline V gene has CDR1 MGHRA and CDR2 YSYEKL. The CDR3 DNA reads as TGCGCCAGCCTGGGGACGGGTAATGAGCAGTTCTTC. This codes for CASLGTGNEQFF.

This chain joins TRBV5-1 and TRBJ2-5, with TRBD1 as a possible D gene (6 bases). The J call may be incorrect, as the DNA end agrees better with TRBJ2-7. The CDR3 sequence is 15 residues long. CDR1 is SGHRS and CDR2 is YFSETQ in the germline V gene. The CDR3 loop is CASSLAGTNAYEQYF. The CDR3 DNA is TGCGCCAGCAGCTTGGCCGGGACAAACGCCTACGAGCAGTACTTC.

The genes are TRBV6-5 and TRBJ1-2; 8 bases map to TRBD1. Germline CDR1 and CDR2: MNHEY and SVGAGI. Trimming took 7 bases from V and 6 from J; bases not matched to a gene: 7. The CDR3 contains 13 residues. As DNA, the CDR3 is TGTGCCAGCATACCAGGGGGCCATCATGGCTACACCTTC. It specifies CASIPGGHHGYTF.

The J gene is TRBJ1-1, the V gene TRBV19; weak D call: TRBD1 (6 bases). CDR3 length equals 14 residues. Trimming removed 5 bases at V and 0 bases at J, with 10 bases between. Germline CDR1 and CDR2: LNHDA and SQIVND (reference sequence). The CDR3 sequence is CASSAGQMNTEAFF. The DNA for the CDR3 is TGTGCCAGTAGTGCCGGACAGATGAACACTGAAGCTTTCTTT.

This clone was recorded only once. The V call is TRBV15, the J call TRBJ2-7; TRBD1 matches at 7 bases. This CDR3 comprises 15 residues. V shed 1 base and J 4 bases; nucleotides not matched to a gene: 7. Germline V gene data show CDR1 as LNHNV and CDR2 as YYDKDF (reference sequence). The CDR3 nucleotides read TGTGCCACCAGCAGAGCCGGGACAGCTTTTTACGAGCAGTACTTC. This codes for CATSRAGTAFYEQYF.

The chain joins TRBV5-1 to TRBJ1-4, with a possible D match to TRBD1 (6 bases). V lost 0 bases and J 8 bases, leaving 14 bases between the germline ends. The CDR3 is 15 residues long. CDR1 SGHRS and CDR2 YFSETQ come from the germline V gene. CDR3 in amino acids: CASSLEGTGNEKLFF. CDR3 sequence (DNA): TGCGCCAGCAGCTTGGAAGGCACAGGGAACGAAAAACTGTTTTTT. The variable domain in full, completed from reference TRBV5-1 and TRBJ1-4, reads KAGVTQTPRYLIKTRGQQVTLSCSPISGHRSVSWYQQTPGQGLQFLFEYFSETQRNKGNFPGRFSGRQFSNSRSEMNVSTLELGDSALYLCASSLEGTGNEKLFFGSGTQLSVL.

The chain employs TRBV11-2 and TRBJ1-5; no reliable D call. Germline V lookup: CDR1 SGHAT, CDR2 FQNNGV. V was clipped by 0 bases and J by 9 bases, with 9 bases between them. The CDR3 consists of 13 residues. CDR3 amino acids: CASSLEAGGPQHF. The CDR3, as DNA: TGTGCCAGCAGCTTAGAGGCAGGCGGGCCCCAGCATTTT.

The V call is TRBV12-5, the J call TRBJ2-2; 8 bases align to TRBD1. The CDR3 has 15 amino acids. Per germline, CDR1 LGHNT and CDR2 FRNRAP. V lost 6 bases and J lost 4; bases outside the gene matches: 7. For the CDR3, the DNA is TGTGCTAGTGGCGATGCAGGGGGCGGCACCGGGGAGCTGTTTTTT. This gives the protein CASGDAGGGTGELFF.

The CDR3 spells CSVGQFRSSSYEQYF. CDR3 bases: TGCAGCGTTGGCCAGTTTAGATCCAGCTCCTACGAGCAGTACTTC. The chain employs TRBV29-1 and TRBJ2-7; D gene unclear. V was pared by 4 bases and J by 0 bases, with 16 bases between. The CDR3 runs 15 residues. Germline assignment: CDR1 SQVTM and CDR2 ANQGSEA.

The chain uses TRBV11-3 and TRBJ1-5; D possibly corresponds to TRBD1 (5 bases). The germline V and J ends were trimmed by 5 bases and 0 bases, with 11 bases remaining between them. CDR3 size: 15 residues. Looked up from germline, CDR1 is SGHNT and CDR2 is YENEEA. The CDR3 region is CASSMRDGSNQPQHF. The CDR3 bases are TGTGCCAGCAGCATGCGGGACGGTAGCAATCAGCCCCAGCATTTT.

V usage is TRBV21-1 and J usage is TRBJ1-1; whether TRBD1, the table's D call, matches the DNA was not checked. TRBV21-1 is a pseudogene locus. The length of the CDR3 is 16 residues. The CDR3 DNA follows: TGTGCCAGCAGCAAAGGGATAGGACAGGGAGGGACTGAAGCTTTCTTT. This encodes CASSKGIGQGGTEAFF.

The genes are TRBV15 and TRBJ2-2; 8 bases match TRBD1. V dropped 0 bases and J dropped 7; count of bases not matched to a gene: 7. CDR1 is LNHNV and CDR2 is YYDKDF in the germline V gene (reference sequence). The CDR3 extends over 16 amino acids. DNA for the CDR3: TGTGCCACCAGCAGAGATGGGGGACAGGTCGGCGGGGAGCTGTTTTTT. Its protein is CATSRDGGQVGGELFF. The whole variable domain, remainder taken from reference TRBV15 and TRBJ2-2, is DAMVIQNPRYQVTQFGKPVTLSCSQTLNHNVMYWYQQKSSQAPKLLFHYYDKDFNNEADTPDNFQSRRPNTSFCFLDIRSPGLGDTAMYLCATSRDGGQVGGELFFGEGSRLTVL.

The rearrangement links TRBV19 to TRBJ1-2; the D is unclear. This CDR3 has 12 residues. Trimming left V 4 bases short and J 4 bases short, with 7 bases between. From germline, CDR1 is LNHDA and CDR2 SQIVND (reference sequence). CDR3 DNA: TGTGCCAGTAGTAACGTAGGCTATGGCTACACCTTC. It yields the protein CASSNVGYGYTF. The full variable domain, in which reference TRBV19 and TRBJ1-2 provide the parts outside the CDR3, is DGGITQSPKYLFRKEGQNVTLSCEQNLNHDAMYWYRQDPGQGLRLIYYSQIVNDFQKGDIAEGYSVSREKKESFPLTVTSAQKNPTAFYLCASSNVGYGYTFGSGTRLTVV.

The chain carries TRBV4-2 and TRBJ1-6; no firm D call. In germline, CDR1 is LGHNA, CDR2 YNFKEQ. This CDR3 is 14 amino acids long. Between the trimmed V and J ends, which lost 0 bases and 9 bases, there was a span of 9 bases. DNA of the CDR3: TGTGCCAGCAGCCAAGATCAAGAGGTTTCACCCCTCCACTTT. It translates to CASSQDQEVSPLHF.

This rearrangement joins TRBV28 to TRBJ2-7, with a tentative D call TRBD1 (5 bases). Trimming took off 6 bases at V and 0 bases at J, with 15 bases between the two ends. This CDR3 has 15 amino acids. From germline, CDR1 is MDHEN and CDR2 SYDVKM. The CDR3 DNA reads TGTGCCAGCAGCTCACCCGGACAAACCTCCTACGAGCAGTACTTC. Translated, it gives CASSSPGQTSYEQYF.

The CDR3: CASSLVGSTDTQYF. The CDR3 DNA reads TGTGCCAGCAGCTTGGTAGGGTCCACAGATACGCAGTATTTT. The V call is TRBV5-4, the J call TRBJ2-3; no firm D call. Trimming stripped 0 bases from V and 2 bases from J, with 7 bases between. Germline V gene data show CDR1 as SGHNT and CDR2 as YYREEE (reference sequence). The CDR3 runs to 14 residues.

V usage is TRBV29-1 and J usage is TRBJ2-7; TRBD1 aligns across 9 bases. The CDR3 runs 17 residues. Germline CDR1 SQVTM, CDR2 ANQGSEA. V lost 3 bases and J lost 0; bases outside the gene matches: 12. Here the CDR3 DNA reads TGCAGCGTTGAGATTACAGGGGGCATTTGGGGCTCCTACGAGCAGTACTTC. This sequence encodes CSVEITGGIWGSYEQYF.

This rearrangement joins TRBV28 to TRBJ2-4, with 7 bases matching TRBD1. The V segment lost 6 bases and the J segment 0 bases; nucleotides outside the gene matches: 5. Germline V gene sequence: CDR1 MDHEN, CDR2 SYDVKM. This CDR3 is built from 15 residues. The CDR3: CASRTGLLAKNIQYF. CDR3 sequence (DNA): TGTGCCAGCAGGACAGGGTTACTAGCCAAAAACATTCAGTACTTC. Drawing the rest from reference TRBV28 and TRBJ2-4, the complete variable domain is DVKVTQSSRYLVKRTGEKVFLECVQDMDHENMFWYRQDPGLGLRLIYFSYDVKMKEKGDIPEGYSVSREKKERFSLILESASTNQTSMYLCASRTGLLAKNIQYFGAGTRLSVL.

The V call is TRBV11-3, the J call TRBJ2-2, with D hard to call. The CDR3 contains 14 residues. Trimming stripped 5 bases from V and 2 bases from J, with 9 bases between. CDR1 and CDR2 (germline): SGHNT, YENEEA. CDR3 sequence: CASSPRVNTGELFF. Written as DNA, the CDR3 is TGTGCCAGCAGCCCTCGGGTCAACACCGGGGAGCTGTTTTTT. Full variable domain (rest looked up from reference TRBV11-3 and TRBJ2-2): EAGVVQSPRYKIIEKKQPVAFWCNPISGHNTLYWYLQNLGQGPELLIRYENEEAVDDSQLPKDRFSAERLKGVDSTLKIQPAELGDSAVYLCASSPRVNTGELFFGEGSRLTVL.

The chain has TRBV2 and TRBJ2-1; a possible D gene is TRBD2 (5 bases). This CDR3 is built from 16 residues. Germline loops: CDR1 SNHLY, CDR2 FYNNEI. V shed 6 bases and J shed 0 bases, with 15 bases lying between them. The CDR3 DNA reads as TGTGCCAGCAGACAAACCGGGATCAGCTCCTACAATGAGCAGTTCTTC. This encodes CASRQTGISSYNEQFF.

The rearrangement uses TRBV5-1 and TRBJ1-1; TRBD1 matches 8 bases. The junction had 5 bases not matched to a gene; V was cut back by 7 bases and J by 3 bases. This CDR3 is built from 13 residues. Per germline, CDR1 SGHRS and CDR2 YFSETQ. The CDR3 reads CASYGQGYTEAFF. DNA of the CDR3: TGCGCCAGCTACGGACAGGGCTACACTGAAGCTTTCTTT.

This sequence joins TRBV10-1 and TRBJ2-3; 10 nucleotides align to TRBD1. Germline V CDR1 and CDR2: WNHNN, SYGVQD (reference sequence). Germline trimming cut 3 bases from V and 5 bases from J; bases unmatched to any gene: 5. The length of the CDR3 is 15 residues. The CDR3 here is CASSDDRGRVDTQYF. CDR3 nucleotide sequence: TGCGCCAGCAGTGACGACAGGGGGCGTGTAGATACGCAGTATTTT.

The chain couples TRBV30 to TRBJ2-7; D perhaps matches TRBD1 (6 bases). The CDR3 contains 13 residues. Germline CDR1 GTSNPN, CDR2 SVGIG (reference sequence). Trimming cost V 0 bases and J 5 bases, with 11 bases left between them. CDR3 nucleotide sequence: TGTGCCTGGAGTGTGGGCCGGGACAACGAGCAGTACTTC. Translating gives CAWSVGRDNEQYF.

The chain joins TRBV7-8 to TRBJ2-5, with D perhaps matching TRBD1 or TRBD2 (6 bases each). The J call may not be correct, given that the DNA end is closer to TRBJ2-7. Germline values: CDR1 SGHVS, CDR2 FQNEAQ. CDR3 length equals 14 residues. As DNA, the CDR3 is TGTGCCAGCAGCTTAACCGGGGGCCTCTACGAGCAGTACTTC. As protein: CASSLTGGLYEQYF.

This chain uses TRBV25-1 with TRBJ2-3, with a possible D match to TRBD1 (5 bases). This CDR3 has 13 amino acids. In germline, CDR1 is MGHDK, CDR2 SYGVNS. The V and J ends lost 5 bases and 6 bases respectively, with 12 bases between them. The CDR3: CASSTQGSDTQYF. The CDR3, as DNA: TGTGCCAGCAGTACCCAGGGTTCGGATACGCAGTATTTT.

This clone was seen just once. J is TRBJ2-2 and V is TRBV5-6, with 8 bases lining up with TRBD2. The V segment lost 2 bases and the J segment 5 bases; nucleotides outside the gene matches: 8. CDR1 is SGHDT and CDR2 is YYEEEE in the germline V gene. This CDR3 comprises 16 residues. CDR3 DNA: TGTGCCAGCAGCTTAAGCGGGGGAGAGGAGACCGGGGAGCTGTTTTTT. Translation gives CASSLSGGEETGELFF.

The chain recombines TRBV5-4 with TRBJ1-2; 9 nucleotides align to TRBD1. J lost 2 bases, V lost 0 bases, and 14 bases had no gene match. The CDR3 runs 19 residues. Germline CDR1 is SGHNT and CDR2 is YYREEE (reference sequence). CDR3 nucleotides: TGTGCCAGCAGCTTGGATATTGGGAGCGGACAGGGGTTGAACTATGGCTACACCTTC. Translating it yields CASSLDIGSGQGLNYGYTF.

This chain uses TRBV10-3 with TRBJ1-2; D not resolved. The CDR3 is 13 residues long. Per the germline V gene, CDR1 is ENHRY and CDR2 is SYGVKD. The V and J ends lost 7 bases and 3 bases respectively, with 12 bases between them. The CDR3 here is CAITPRPDYGYTF. CDR3 DNA sequence: TGTGCCATCACACCCAGGCCTGACTATGGCTACACCTTC.

This sequence joins TRBV6-5 and TRBJ1-2; 10 nucleotides agree with TRBD1. Germline V gene sequence: CDR1 MNHEY, CDR2 SVGAGI. V gave up 7 bases and J gave up 2 bases; unmatched junction bases: 7. CDR3 length equals 15 residues. CDR3: CASTPGQGWNYGYTF. CDR3 bases: TGTGCCAGCACTCCGGGACAGGGGTGGAACTATGGCTACACCTTC.